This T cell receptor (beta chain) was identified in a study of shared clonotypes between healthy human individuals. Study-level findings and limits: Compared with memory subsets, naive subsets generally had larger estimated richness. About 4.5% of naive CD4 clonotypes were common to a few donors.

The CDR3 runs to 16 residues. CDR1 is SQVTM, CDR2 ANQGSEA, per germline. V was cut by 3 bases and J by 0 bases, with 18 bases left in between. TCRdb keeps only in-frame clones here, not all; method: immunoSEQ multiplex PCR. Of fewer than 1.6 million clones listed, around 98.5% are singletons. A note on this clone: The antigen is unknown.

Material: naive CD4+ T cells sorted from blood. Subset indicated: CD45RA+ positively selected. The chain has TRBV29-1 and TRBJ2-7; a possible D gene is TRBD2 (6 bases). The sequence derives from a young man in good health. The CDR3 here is CSVDLFGGKSSYEQYF. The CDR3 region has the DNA TGCAGCGTTGACCTATTCGGCGGGAAGAGCTCCTACGAGCAGTACTTC.